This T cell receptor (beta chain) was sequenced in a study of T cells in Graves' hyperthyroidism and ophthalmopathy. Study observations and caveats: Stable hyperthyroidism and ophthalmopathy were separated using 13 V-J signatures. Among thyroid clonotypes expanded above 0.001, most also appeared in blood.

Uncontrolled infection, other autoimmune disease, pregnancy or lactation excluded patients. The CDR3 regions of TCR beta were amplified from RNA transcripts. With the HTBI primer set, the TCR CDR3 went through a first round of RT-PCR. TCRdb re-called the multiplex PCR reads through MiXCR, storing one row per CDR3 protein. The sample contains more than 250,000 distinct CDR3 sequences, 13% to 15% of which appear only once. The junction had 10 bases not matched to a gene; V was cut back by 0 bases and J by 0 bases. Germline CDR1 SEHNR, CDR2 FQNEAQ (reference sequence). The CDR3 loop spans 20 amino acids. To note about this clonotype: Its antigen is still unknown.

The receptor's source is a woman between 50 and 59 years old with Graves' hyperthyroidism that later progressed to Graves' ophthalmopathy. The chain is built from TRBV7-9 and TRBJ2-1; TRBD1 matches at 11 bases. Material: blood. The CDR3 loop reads CASSLARTGGLKSSYNEQFF. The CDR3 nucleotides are TGTGCCAGCAGCTTAGCAAGGACAGGGGGCTTGAAAAGCTCCTACAATGAGCAGTTCTTC. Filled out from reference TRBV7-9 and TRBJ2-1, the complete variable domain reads DTGVSQNPRHKITKRGQNVTFRCDPISEHNRLYWYRQTLGQGPEFLTYFQNEAQLEKSRLLSDRFSAERPKGSFSTLEIQRTEQGDSAMYLCASSLARTGGLKSSYNEQFFGPGTRLTVL.